This T cell receptor (beta chain) was captured in a study of blood T cell repertoires in COVID-19. Trimming took off 1 base at V and 2 bases at J, with 8 bases between the two ends. This CDR3 is built from 15 residues. Germline CDR1 reads LGHNA; CDR2 reads YSLEER. The method was immunoSEQ multiplex PCR; TCRdb's version includes in-frame clones alone and lacks a portion of them. The sample consists of approximately 97,000 clones, 84% of them appearing once. This receptor was identified in a man aged 35 to 55 with active or convalescent COVID-19. This sequence joins TRBV4-3 and TRBJ2-2; D is ambiguous. Sample: peripheral blood. The CDR3 loop is CASSQARSNTGELFF. DNA of the CDR3: TGCGCCAGCAGCCAAGCTAGGTCCAACACCGGGGAGCTGTTTTTT.